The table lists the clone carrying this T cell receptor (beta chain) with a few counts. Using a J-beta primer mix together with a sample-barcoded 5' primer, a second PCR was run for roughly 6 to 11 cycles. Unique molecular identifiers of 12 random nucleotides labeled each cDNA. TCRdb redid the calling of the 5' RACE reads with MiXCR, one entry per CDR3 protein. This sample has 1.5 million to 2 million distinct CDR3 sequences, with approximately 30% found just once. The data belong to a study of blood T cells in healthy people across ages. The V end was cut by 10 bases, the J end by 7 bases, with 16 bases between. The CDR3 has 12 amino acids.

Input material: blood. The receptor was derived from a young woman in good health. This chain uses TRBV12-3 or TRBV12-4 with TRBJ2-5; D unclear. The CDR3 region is CANTRTDPTQYF. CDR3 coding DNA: TGTGCCAACACCCGGACGGATCCGACCCAGTACTTC.